Listed below are T cell receptor beta chains from one sample, sequenced in a study of cytomegalovirus exposure and HLA in healthy donors. Profiled with immunoSEQ multiplex PCR; TCRdb holds only in-frame clones, not every one. The sample contains a few hundred thousand clones, 80% to 95% of which appear only once. The material sequenced was PBMCs. The origin of the receptors is a girl aged 2 to 9 in good health and CMV-seronegative. Both conserved end residues are part of each CDR3. The order of the fields is J gene, clone size, V gene, CDR3 length, D gene, CDR3 DNA, CDR3 protein. The D gene is left open where the match is weak. Rows give clone size only sometimes, using once, few, many, or a class for an expanded clone.

TRBJ2-1,few,TRBV27,14,TRBD1,TGTGCCAGCAGTTGGGACAGGGCCTACAATGAGCAGTTCTTC,CASSWDRAYNEQFF
TRBJ2-3,NA,TRBV7-6,15,NA,TGTGCCAGCAGCTGGACAGCTATGAGCACAGATACGCAGTATTTT,CASSWTAMSTDTQYF
TRBJ2-3,NA,TRBV28,15,TRBD2,TGTGCCAGCAGTTTGGGCGGGGGGGCCTCGGATACGCAGTATTTT,CASSLGGGASDTQYF
TRBJ1-1,NA,TRBV9,15,NA,TGTGCCAGCAGCGTAGATACAGGACCGAACACTGAAGCTTTCTTT,CASSVDTGPNTEAFF
TRBJ1-1,NA,TRBV6-5,15,NA,TGTGCCAGCAGGCTACAGGGCGACGGTGACACTGAAGCTTTCTTT,CASRLQGDGDTEAFF
TRBJ2-7,NA,TRBV19,14,NA,TGTGCCAGTTCAAACAGGGGAGGTCACTACGAGCAGTACTTC,CASSNRGGHYEQYF
TRBJ2-4,once,TRBV5-1,13,NA,TGCGCCAGCAGCTCGGGGGACCAAAACATTCAGTACTTC,CASSSGDQNIQYF
TRBJ2-4,NA,TRBV7-2,17,NA,TGTGCCAGCAGCGACCGTCCACACACAGGAGCCAAAAACATTCAGTACTTC,CASSDRPHTGAKNIQYF
TRBJ1-3,NA,TRBV29-1,15,TRBD1,TGCAGCGCTGGGGGTACAGGGGTCTCTGGAAACACCATATATTTT,CSAGGTGVSGNTIYF
TRBJ1-5,NA,TRBV6-1,15,NA,TGTGCCAGCAGTGAACAGCAGGGTTGGAGTCAGCCCCAGCATTTT,CASSEQQGWSQPQHF
TRBJ2-7,NA,TRBV11-3,14,NA,TGTGCCAGCAGCTTAGGGACTGGCCCCTACGAGCAGTACTTC,CASSLGTGPYEQYF
TRBJ2-7,NA,TRBV27,14,TRBD1,TGTGCCAGCAGTTGGACAGGAGGTCAAGGGGAGCAGTACTTC,CASSWTGGQGEQYF
TRBJ1-3,NA,TRBV18,14,NA,TGTGCCAGCTCACCGACAGACTCTGGAAACACCATATATTTT,CASSPTDSGNTIYF
TRBJ2-7,few,TRBV27,15,NA,TGTGCCAGCAGTTTGCTACGGCACAGCTCCTACGAGCAGTACTTC,CASSLLRHSSYEQYF
TRBJ2-2,NA,TRBV27,17,NA,TGTGCCAGCAGGGGTTTAGGTTTTAGCGTGGGCACCGGGGAGCTGTTTTTT,CASRGLGFSVGTGELFF
TRBJ2-5,NA,TRBV7-9,17,TRBD2,TGTGCCAGCAGCCTGTCTAGCGGGGGGGTTGAGCTGGAGACCCAGTACTTC,CASSLSSGGVELETQYF
TRBJ1-2,NA,TRBV28,14,TRBD1,TGTGCCAGCAGTGCCGGGACAGGGTCCTATGGCTACACCTTC,CASSAGTGSYGYTF
TRBJ1-1,NA,TRBV27,15,NA,TGTGCCAGCAGTTTACGATTTCAGGGTTACACTGAAGCTTTCTTT,CASSLRFQGYTEAFF
TRBJ2-3,NA,TRBV30,14,NA,TGTGCCTGGAGTGTACAGGGTGGTACAGATACGCAGTATTTT,CAWSVQGGTDTQYF
TRBJ2-3,NA,TRBV7-3,15,NA,TGTGCCAGCAGCCCCAAGGGGTTTAGCACAGATACGCAGTATTTT,CASSPKGFSTDTQYF
TRBJ1-2,NA,TRBV28,11,NA,TGTGCCAGCAGCCCATCCTATGGCTACACCTTC,CASSPSYGYTF
TRBJ2-3,once,TRBV5-8,17,TRBD2,TGTGCCAGCAGCTTGGCAGGTACTAGCGGAATCACAGATACGCAGTATTTT,CASSLAGTSGITDTQYF
TRBJ2-7,NA,TRBV27,16,TRBD1,TGTGCCAGCAGTTTATGGGGCTCGACAGGGAGAGAGGCCCAGTACTTC,CASSLWGSTGREAQYF
TRBJ2-2,NA,TRBV5-1,18,TRBD2,TGCGCCAGCAGCCCGTATCCAGGACTAGCGGGGTATGGCGGGGAGCTGTTTTTT,CASSPYPGLAGYGGELFF
TRBJ1-1,NA,TRBV28,16,TRBD1,TGTGCCAGCAGTTTACCGACAGGGAGGATTAACACTGAAGCTTTCTTT,CASSLPTGRINTEAFF
TRBJ2-7,NA,TRBV7-9,14,TRBD2,TGTGCCAGCAGCCCCAGCGGGAGGGCGTACGAGCAGTACTTC,CASSPSGRAYEQYF
TRBJ2-7,once,TRBV19,15,TRBD1,TGTGCCAGTAGTATGAAATCGGGACAGGCCTACGAGCAGTACTTC,CASSMKSGQAYEQYF
TRBJ2-5,NA,TRBV7-6,18,TRBD2,TGTGCCAGCAGCTTAGTAGGGGGACTAGCGGGAAGCGGGAAGACCCAGTACTTC,CASSLVGGLAGSGKTQYF
TRBJ2-7,once,TRBV5-6,15,NA,TGTGCCAGCAGCCCGCGGGCGGGATTTTCCTACGAGCAGTACTTC,CASSPRAGFSYEQYF
TRBJ2-3,NA,TRBV2,17,TRBD2,TGTGCCAGCAGTGCCGGGACTAGCGTGGTACGCACAGATACGCAGTATTTT,CASSAGTSVVRTDTQYF
TRBJ2-7,NA,TRBV5-4,12,TRBD2,TGTGCCAGCAGCCTCTGGACTAGCGTGAAGTACTTC,CASSLWTSVKYF
TRBJ2-3,NA,TRBV12-5,16,NA,TGTGCTAGTGGCCCCCCCCTAGCGTGGGGCACAGATACGCAGTATTTT,CASGPPLAWGTDTQYF
TRBJ2-1,NA,TRBV6-1,13,NA,TGTGCCAGCAGTGAAGCGCTTCGGTGGTTTTCGTTCTTC,CASSEALRWFSFF
TRBJ1-5,NA,TRBV15,13,TRBD1,TGTGCCACCAGTTGGCAGGGGGATCAGCCCCAGCATTTT,CATSWQGDQPQHF
TRBJ2-7,few,TRBV6-5,13,NA,TGTGCCGCCTCACAGGCTCCTGCGAGGGAGCAGTACTTC,CAASQAPAREQYF
TRBJ1-5,NA,TRBV27,14,TRBD1,TGTGCCAGCGGAGGGACAGGGATAAATCAGCCCCAGCATTTT,CASGGTGINQPQHF
TRBJ2-7,few,TRBV21-1,13,NA,TGTGCCAGCAGCAAAGGACAGGGCTACGAGCAGTACTTC,CASSKGQGYEQYF
TRBJ2-5,NA,TRBV23-1,12,NA,TGCGCCAGCGCCTGGCTCCAAGAGACCCAGTACTTC,CASAWLQETQYF
TRBJ1-5,NA,TRBV30,14,NA,TGTGCCTGGAGTGAGAGGGGGTGGAATCAGCCCCAGCATTTT,CAWSERGWNQPQHF
TRBJ2-2,once,TRBV5-1,12,NA,TGCGCCAGCAGCCGGAACACCGGGGAGCTGTTTTTT,CASSRNTGELFF
TRBJ1-1,NA,TRBV6-5,15,TRBD1,TGTGCCAGCAGCCACCCCCTTGACAGGGCCACTGAAGCTTTCTTT,CASSHPLDRATEAFF
TRBJ2-3,once,TRBV7-8,13,NA,TGTGCCAGCAGCCTGGCGGGGCCAGATACGCAGTATTTT,CASSLAGPDTQYF
TRBJ2-4,NA,TRBV5-5,12,NA,TGTGCCAGCATAGCCGGGGGAGACATTCAGTACTTC,CASIAGGDIQYF
TRBJ2-3,NA,TRBV7-8,17,TRBD1,TGTGCCAGCAGCTCCCCACAGACAGGGGGCCTGACAGATACGCAGTATTTT,CASSSPQTGGLTDTQYF